This T cell receptor (beta chain) was observed in a study of blood T cell repertoires in COVID-19. The table came from immunoSEQ multiplex PCR; TCRdb's copy has only in-frame clones and leaves some out. This repertoire shows approximately 200,000 clones, approximately 90% found once; its top ten account for less than 3.5%. CDR1 and CDR2 (germline): LNHNV, YYDKDF (reference sequence). Trimming left V 0 bases short and J 3 bases short, with 11 bases between. The CDR3 is made up of 16 amino acids. Specimen: peripheral blood. The J gene is TRBJ1-4, the V gene TRBV15, with D perhaps matching TRBD1 (6 bases). The clonotype comes from a woman aged 25 to 45 with active or convalescent COVID-19. The CDR3 DNA sequence: TGTGCCACCAGCAGAGATAGGGGGTTCCCTAATGAAAAACTGTTTTTT. Protein product: CATSRDRGFPNEKLFF.